These 9 T cell receptor beta chains came from one sample sequenced in a study of CD8 T cells in Susac syndrome. Random hexamers were used to reverse transcribe about 0.5 to 1 ug of RNA. TCRdb reprocessed the immunoSEQ multiplex PCR reads with MiXCR, giving one entry per CDR3 protein. The sample includes some 99,000 distinct CDR3 sequences, around 94% of them seen just once. The sequencing input was CD4+ T cells from PBMCs. The receptors were gathered from a human donor with Susac syndrome.

The chain employs TRBV28 and TRBJ2-4, with D unresolved. Trimming pared 7 bases from V and 3 bases from J, leaving 10 bases between. There are 13 residues in the CDR3. Germline V gene data show CDR1 as MDHEN and CDR2 as SYDVKM. The DNA of the CDR3 is TGTGCCAGCACTCAAACGGGCAAAAACATTCAGTACTTC. As protein: CASTQTGKNIQYF.

The chain combines TRBV30 with TRBJ1-1; D ambiguous. Per germline, CDR1 GTSNPN and CDR2 SVGIG (reference sequence). Trimming left V 4 bases short and J 2 bases short, with 14 bases between. This CDR3 region has 14 residues. The CDR3 bases are TGTGCCTGGAATCAAGTATTGGGAAACACTGAAGCTTTCTTT. It specifies CAWNQVLGNTEAFF.

V and J are TRBV6-2 or TRBV6-3 and TRBJ1-1; maybe TRBD1 (5 bases). This CDR3 spans 13 amino acids. Germline CDR1 and CDR2: MNHEY and SVGEGT. V lost 5 bases and J lost 6, with 13 bases in between. Here the CDR3 DNA reads TGTGCCAGCAGTCCCCCCAGGGAGGCTGAAGCTTTCTTT. It yields the protein CASSPPREAEAFF.

The V and J genes are TRBV6-5 and TRBJ2-3, with D perhaps TRBD1 or TRBD2 (6 bases each). The germline V and J ends were trimmed by 0 bases and 6 bases, with 16 bases remaining between them. CDR1 and CDR2 from the germline V gene are MNHEY and SVGAGI. This CDR3 spans 16 amino acids. The CDR3 reads CASSYSPWRGGDTQYF. CDR3 DNA: TGTGCCAGCAGTTACTCCCCATGGCGAGGGGGGGATACGCAGTATTTT.

The gene calls are TRBV20-1 and TRBJ2-5; the D gene is possibly TRBD2 (7 bases). CDR3 length: 14 residues. Germline V gene sequence: CDR1 DFQATT, CDR2 SNEGSKA (reference sequence). The ends were cut back, 4 bases at V and 2 bases at J, with 14 bases in the middle. CDR3 bases: TGCAGTGCTATTTCTCGGGGGGCACAAGAGACCCAGTACTTC. As protein: CSAISRGAQETQYF.

The J gene is TRBJ1-3, the V gene TRBV20-1; possible D gene TRBD1, 6 bases. This CDR3 is built from 13 residues. Germline lookup yields CDR1 DFQATT and CDR2 SNEGSKA (reference sequence). Trimming took 2 bases from V and 6 from J, leaving 11 bases between them. CDR3 coding DNA: TGCAGTGCTAGAACGGCAGGGGAAAACACCATATATTTT. Translation: CSARTAGENTIYF.

The CDR3 DNA sequence: TGCGCCAGCAGCCGGGTGGGGGGCTCAGATACGCAGTATTTT. Translated: CASSRVGGSDTQYF. The J gene is TRBJ2-3, the V gene TRBV4-1; D is perhaps TRBD1 or TRBD2 (6 bases each). V shed 4 bases and J shed 4 bases, with 12 bases lying between them. The CDR3 is 14 residues long. CDR1 and CDR2 from the germline V gene are MGHRA and YSYEKL.

V gene TRBV20-1 combines with J gene TRBJ1-2; D is unresolved. The germline V gene has CDR1 DFQATT and CDR2 SNEGSKA (reference sequence). This CDR3 region has 11 residues. V lost 6 bases and J lost 8, with 13 bases in between. The CDR3 is CSARPMGGYTF. CDR3 in DNA: TGCAGTGCCAGACCAATGGGGGGCTACACCTTC.

The V call is TRBV20-1, the J call TRBJ1-6; tentative D call: TRBD1 (6 bases). The CDR3 extends over 15 amino acids. The V and J ends lost 5 bases and 5 bases respectively, with 16 bases between them. Germline CDR1 DFQATT, CDR2 SNEGSKA (reference sequence). The CDR3 here is CSAFSGTPHNSPLHF. The CDR3 nucleotides read TGCAGTGCTTTTTCCGGGACACCTCATAATTCACCCCTCCACTTT.